The rows below give T cell receptor beta chains drawn from one sample of a study of CDR3 diversity in severe acne. MiXCR was run by TCRdb on the PCR reads, yielding one entry per CDR3 protein. The sample shows some 84,000 distinct CDR3 sequences, under 65% of them seen only once. Sequencing was done on a sample of blood. The receptors were sampled from a male donor in good health, without acne. Each CDR3 is given with its conserved first and last residue. A D gene is named only where the DNA matches it firmly.

V gene	J gene	D gene	CDR3 protein
TRBV11-3	TRBJ2-1	-	CASSFSSAGPNEQFF
TRBV6-4	TRBJ2-2	TRBD2	CASRLAGLNTGELFF
TRBV6-1	TRBJ1-2	TRBD1	CASSDGTGRYYGYTF
TRBV11-2	TRBJ1-2	TRBD1	CASSSLRGQGFYYGYTF
TRBV20-1	TRBJ1-4	-	CSARGLQEKEKLFF
TRBV2	TRBJ2-2	-	CASSEALGQGTTGELFF
TRBV20-1	TRBJ2-3	-	CSARETGVDTQYF
TRBV11-2	TRBJ1-3	-	CASGTSGSTIYF
TRBV20-1	TRBJ2-1	TRBD2	CSAAAGTSDYNEQFF
TRBV6-1	TRBJ2-7	TRBD1	CASSDRGSLYEQYF
TRBV30	TRBJ2-5	TRBD2	CALGGLAGQETQYF
TRBV19	TRBJ2-1	TRBD2	CASRLTSGGAGEQFF
TRBV7-4	TRBJ1-5	TRBD1	CASSLGTGGGNQPQHF
TRBV2	TRBJ1-1	TRBD1	CASSFGQGSTEAFF
TRBV2	TRBJ1-5	-	CASSSNGGQPQHF
TRBV24-1	TRBJ2-1	-	CATSDGGGGAFRGFF
TRBV7-2	TRBJ2-7	-	CASSQASDNPYDEQYF
TRBV4-1	TRBJ2-5	-	CASSHGAFELGTQYF
TRBV20-1	TRBJ2-5	-	CSATDRTRLGPGTQYF
TRBV5-1	TRBJ1-4	-	CASSSTSGASKKKLFF
TRBV28	TRBJ1-2	TRBD1	CASRKRGGASYGYTF
TRBV20-1	TRBJ2-1	TRBD2	CSARRSSGGQQFF
TRBV5-8	TRBJ2-5	-	CASRRLGQETQYF
TRBV9	TRBJ2-5	-	CASSVGSRTQETQYF
TRBV6-5	TRBJ2-1	TRBD2	CASSRGLAGPYNEQFF
TRBV5-1	TRBJ1-2	TRBD1	CASSWTGADNYYGYTF
TRBV5-6	TRBJ1-4	TRBD1	CASSLRTGGDEKLFF
TRBV15	TRBJ1-6	-	CATSRDSNNSPLHF
TRBV20-1	TRBJ1-2	TRBD1	CSARDPPRDRANYGYTF
TRBV7-6	TRBJ2-7	-	CASISRPYEQYF
TRBV20-1	TRBJ2-7	TRBD2	CSAKSGGYEQYF
TRBV7-2	TRBJ2-7	TRBD1	CASSLGGTGVDEQHF
TRBV4-1	TRBJ1-3	-	CASSQVYGRNTIYF
TRBV2	TRBJ1-5	TRBD1	CASTRMDRGIAPQHF
TRBV28	TRBJ1-5	-	CASSFADLRLNQPQHF
TRBV2	TRBJ2-7	TRBD1	CASSSLDRASSYEQYF
TRBV20-1	TRBJ2-5	-	CSASLSQEGGRETQYF
TRBV10-2	TRBJ1-1	-	CASRGPGAGEAFF
TRBV24-1	TRBJ1-2	TRBD1	CATSDLGQEYGYTF
TRBV24-1	TRBJ2-7	-	CATSDRQGHTSYEQYF
TRBV25-1	TRBJ2-3	TRBD2	CASSSQLAGGLDTQYF
TRBV5-1	TRBJ1-6	-	CASSLVAGSDSPLHF
TRBV20-1	TRBJ1-2	-	CSTRDWVTNYGYTF
TRBV10-3	TRBJ2-3	TRBD2	CAISEIAGGVDTQYF
TRBV13	TRBJ1-1	-	CASSFENTEAFF
TRBV28	TRBJ1-1	-	CASSLMVTEAFF
TRBV9	TRBJ2-3	TRBD2	CASSELAGGTSTDTQYF
TRBV4-1	TRBJ2-7	-	CASSHAAGPHGKQYF
TRBV10-3	TRBJ1-2	-	CAISANYGYTF